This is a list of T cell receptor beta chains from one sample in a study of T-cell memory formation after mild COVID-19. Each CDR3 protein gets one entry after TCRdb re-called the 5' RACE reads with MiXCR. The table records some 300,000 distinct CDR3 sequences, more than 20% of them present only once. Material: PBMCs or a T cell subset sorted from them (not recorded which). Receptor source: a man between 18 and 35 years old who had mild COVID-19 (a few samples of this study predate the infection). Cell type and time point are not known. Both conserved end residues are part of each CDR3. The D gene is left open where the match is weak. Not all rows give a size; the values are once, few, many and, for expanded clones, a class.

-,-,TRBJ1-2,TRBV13,TGTGCCAGCAGCTTAAAGGCAGGGACCTATGGCTACACCTTC,CASSLKAGTYGYTF
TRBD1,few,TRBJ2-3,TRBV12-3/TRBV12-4,TGTGCCAGCAGTTACAGGGGAATGCGGTATTTT,CASSYRGMRYF
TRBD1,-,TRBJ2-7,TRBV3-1,TGTGCCAGCAGCCAAGATCTTGCAGGGGGCGACGAGCAGTACTTC,CASSQDLAGGDEQYF
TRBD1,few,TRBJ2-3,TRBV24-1,TGTGCCACCAGTGAAGGACAGGGGCCCACAGATACGCAGTATTTT,CATSEGQGPTDTQYF
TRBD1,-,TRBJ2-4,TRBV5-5,TGTGCCAGCAGCTTGGGGGACAGGGGGCGGGAGAACATTCAGTACTTC,CASSLGDRGRENIQYF
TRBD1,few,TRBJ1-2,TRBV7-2,TGTGCCAGCAGCTTAAGGGACAGCTATGGCTACACCTTC,CASSLRDSYGYTF
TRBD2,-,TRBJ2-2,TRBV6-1,TGTGCCAGCAGTGATGGGTGGGGGGGCACCGGGGAGCTGTTTTTT,CASSDGWGGTGELFF
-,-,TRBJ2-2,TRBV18,TGTGCCAGCTCACTTCTTGGTTTTACGAACACCGGGGAGCTGTTTTTT,CASSLLGFTNTGELFF
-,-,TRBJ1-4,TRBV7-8,TGTGCCAGCAGCCGGCTTACAGCCTCAACTAATGAAAAACTGTTTTTT,CASSRLTASTNEKLFF
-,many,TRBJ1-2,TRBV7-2,TGTGCCAGCAGCTCCGAACAGACGGACTATGGCTACACCTTC,CASSSEQTDYGYTF
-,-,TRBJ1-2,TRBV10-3,TGTGCCATCTCCTTTGGGGGAAACTATGGCTACACCTTC,CAISFGGNYGYTF
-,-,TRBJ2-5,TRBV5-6,TGTGCCAGCAGCTTGGCTGGGACTTCCGAGACCCAGTACTTC,CASSLAGTSETQYF
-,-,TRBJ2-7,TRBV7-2,TGTGCCAGCAGCTTATCGACAGCAATGACCTACGAGCAGTACTTC,CASSLSTAMTYEQYF
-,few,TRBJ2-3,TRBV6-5,TGTGCCAGCAGTTATCCCCGCGGAGGCACAGATACGCAGTATTTT,CASSYPRGGTDTQYF
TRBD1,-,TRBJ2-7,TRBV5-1,TGCGCCAGCAGCTTGGTGACCGGGACAGGGGGCTACGAGCAGTACTTC,CASSLVTGTGGYEQYF
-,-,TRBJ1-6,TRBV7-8,TGTGCCAGCAGACCGCCCGGCTCCTATAATTCACCCCTCCACTTT,CASRPPGSYNSPLHF
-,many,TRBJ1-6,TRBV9,TGTGCCAGCACCTTATCGGGGTTAGGAGGACCCCTCCACTTT,CASTLSGLGGPLHF
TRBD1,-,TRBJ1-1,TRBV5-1,TGCGCCAGCAGCTTGTGGGGGACAGGGGGCTTGGTCACTGAAGCTTTCTTT,CASSLWGTGGLVTEAFF
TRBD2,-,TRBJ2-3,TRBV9,TGTGCCAGCACCAACCGGGGGGGACTAGGAATGACAGATACGCAGTATTTT,CASTNRGGLGMTDTQYF
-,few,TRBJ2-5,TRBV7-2,TGTGCCAGCAGCTTTATGGGGGCCCAGTACTTC,CASSFMGAQYF
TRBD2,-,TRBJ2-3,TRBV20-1,TGCAGTGCTAGAGCTACTAGCGGGGGAGGGACAGATACGCAGTATTTT,CSARATSGGGTDTQYF
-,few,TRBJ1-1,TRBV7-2,TGTGCCAGCAGCCCCGTGGGTCCTAAGGCCCCCCCCTTT,CASSPVGPKAPPF
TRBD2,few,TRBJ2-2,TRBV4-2,TGTGCCAGCAGCCAGGGAAGCGGGGGGTTTTTCGGGGAGCTGTTTTTT,CASSQGSGGFFGELFF
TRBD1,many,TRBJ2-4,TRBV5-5,TGTGCCAGCAGCTGGGCAGGGGGTGGACTGAACATTCAGTACTTC,CASSWAGGGLNIQYF
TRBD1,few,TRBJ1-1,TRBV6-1,TGTGCCAGCAGAGACACAGGGGGCTTAACTGAAGCTTTCTTT,CASRDTGGLTEAFF
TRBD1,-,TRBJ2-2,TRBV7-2,TGTGCCAGCAGCTTAGAAATCCACAGGGGCACCGGGGAGCTGTTTTTT,CASSLEIHRGTGELFF
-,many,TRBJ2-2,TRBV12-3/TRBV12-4,TGTGCCAGCAGCCCGGAAAACACCGGGGAGCTGTTTTTT,CASSPENTGELFF
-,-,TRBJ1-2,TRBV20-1,TGCAGTGCCCCAGACATTTATGGCTACACCTTC,CSAPDIYGYTF
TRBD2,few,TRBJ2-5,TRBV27,TGTGCCAGCAGTTTGAGGTCTAGCGGGGAGGAGACCCAGTACTTC,CASSLRSSGEETQYF
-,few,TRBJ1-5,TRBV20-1,TGCAGTGCTAGAGGACAGGACAATCAGCCCCAGCATTTT,CSARGQDNQPQHF
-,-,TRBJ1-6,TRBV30,TGTGCCTGGAGTTGGGGTGGAATCGCCTCTGACCCCCTCCACTTT,CAWSWGGIASDPLHF
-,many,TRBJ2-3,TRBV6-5,TGTGCCAGCAGCCTGCCCGGGGCAGATACGCAGTATTTT,CASSLPGADTQYF
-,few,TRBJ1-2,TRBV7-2,TGTGCCAGCAGCTCTTTGAACTATGGCTACACCTTC,CASSSLNYGYTF
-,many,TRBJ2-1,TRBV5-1,TGCGCCAGCCTATCGGGGGAGTTCAGCGATAATGAGCAGTTCTTC,CASLSGEFSDNEQFF
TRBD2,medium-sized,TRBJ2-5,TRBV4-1,TGCGCCAGCAGCCCCTCCCCGGGAGGAAAAAAAGAGACCCAGTACTTC,CASSPSPGGKKETQYF
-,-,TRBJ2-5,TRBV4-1,TGCGCCAGCAGCCAATCGGGTCAGGGGGGTTGGGAGACCCAGTACTTC,CASSQSGQGGWETQYF
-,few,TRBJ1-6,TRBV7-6,TGTGCCAGCAGCCGATGGACAGCGGAAAAAGCGAATTCACCCCTCCACTTT,CASSRWTAEKANSPLHF
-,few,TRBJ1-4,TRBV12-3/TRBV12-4,TGTGCCAGCAGCCGACAGAATGAAAAACTGTTTTTT,CASSRQNEKLFF
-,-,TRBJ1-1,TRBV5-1,TGCGCCAGCAGCCTAGAGACAGGTCCGCGGGCTTTCTTT,CASSLETGPRAFF
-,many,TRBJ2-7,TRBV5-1,TGCGCCAGCAGCTTGGTTCCCAGCTCCTACGAGCAGTACTTC,CASSLVPSSYEQYF
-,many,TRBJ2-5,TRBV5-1,TGCGCCAGCAGTTTTGGCCCGGGGGAAGGGACCCAGTACTTC,CASSFGPGEGTQYF
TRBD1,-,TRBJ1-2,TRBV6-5,TGTGCCAGCAGCGGTGACAGGGACAACTATGGCTACACCTTC,CASSGDRDNYGYTF
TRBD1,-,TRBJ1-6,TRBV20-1,TGCAGTGCACGGACAGGGGGCGGTTTGGGTTCACCCCTCCACTTT,CSARTGGGLGSPLHF
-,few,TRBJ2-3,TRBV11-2,TGTGCCAGCAGCTTAGTGGGCGGGGGCGAGGCAGGGCCTACGCAGTATTTT,CASSLVGGGEAGPTQYF
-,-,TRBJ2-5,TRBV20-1,TGCAGTGCTAGCCTCCATAGCGGTCAGGTCCGTCAGTACTTC,CSASLHSGQVRQYF
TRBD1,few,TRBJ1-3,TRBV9,TGTGCCAGCAGCGTTTCGGACAGGGGGGAAAACACCATATATTTT,CASSVSDRGENTIYF